This TCR beta chain appears in the sequencing data of a study of T cell changes during pregnancy in multiple sclerosis. Trimming removed 6 bases from V and 5 bases from J; junction bases left unmatched: 12. Per germline, CDR1 MNHEY and CDR2 SMNVEV (reference sequence). The CDR3 loop spans 16 amino acids. Measured with immunoSEQ multiplex PCR; TCRdb has only the in-frame clones, and not every one. This table has approximately 130,000 clones, roughly 95% appearing once. The chain recombines TRBV27 with TRBJ2-5, with 10 positions matching TRBD1. This material consisted of peripheral blood, taken after pregnancy. This TCR came from a female donor with multiple sclerosis, enrolled in a pregnancy study. The CDR3 coding sequence is TGTGCCAGCAGCCCGATAGACAGGGGGCTATGGGAGACCCAGTACTTC. The encoded protein is CASSPIDRGLWETQYF.